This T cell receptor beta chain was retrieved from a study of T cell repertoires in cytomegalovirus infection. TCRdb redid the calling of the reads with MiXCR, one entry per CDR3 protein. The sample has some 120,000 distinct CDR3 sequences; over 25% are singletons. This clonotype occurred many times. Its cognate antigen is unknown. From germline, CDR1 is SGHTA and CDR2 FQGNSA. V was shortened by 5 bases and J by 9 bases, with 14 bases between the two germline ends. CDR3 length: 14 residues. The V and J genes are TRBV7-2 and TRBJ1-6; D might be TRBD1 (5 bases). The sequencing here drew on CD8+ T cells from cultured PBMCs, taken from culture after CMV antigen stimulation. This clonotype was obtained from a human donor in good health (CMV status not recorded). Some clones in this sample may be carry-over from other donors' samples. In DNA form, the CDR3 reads TGTGCCAGCAGCCTAGGGACTTGGCGTTCACCCCTCCACTTT. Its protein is CASSLGTWRSPLHF.